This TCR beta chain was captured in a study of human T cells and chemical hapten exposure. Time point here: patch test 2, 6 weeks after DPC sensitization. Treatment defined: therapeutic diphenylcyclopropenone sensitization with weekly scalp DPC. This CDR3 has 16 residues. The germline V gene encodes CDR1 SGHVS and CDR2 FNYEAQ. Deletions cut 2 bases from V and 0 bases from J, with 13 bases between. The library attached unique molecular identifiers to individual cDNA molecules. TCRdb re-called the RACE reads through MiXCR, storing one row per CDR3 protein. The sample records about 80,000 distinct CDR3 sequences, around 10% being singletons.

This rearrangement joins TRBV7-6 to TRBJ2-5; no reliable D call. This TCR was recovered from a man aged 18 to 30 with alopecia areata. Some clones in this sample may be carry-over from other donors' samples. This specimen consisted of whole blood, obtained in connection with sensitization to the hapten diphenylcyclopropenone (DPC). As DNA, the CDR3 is TGTGCCAGCAGCTTAAGGGTCCTCCAGTACCAAGAGACCCAGTACTTC. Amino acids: CASSLRVLQYQETQYF.